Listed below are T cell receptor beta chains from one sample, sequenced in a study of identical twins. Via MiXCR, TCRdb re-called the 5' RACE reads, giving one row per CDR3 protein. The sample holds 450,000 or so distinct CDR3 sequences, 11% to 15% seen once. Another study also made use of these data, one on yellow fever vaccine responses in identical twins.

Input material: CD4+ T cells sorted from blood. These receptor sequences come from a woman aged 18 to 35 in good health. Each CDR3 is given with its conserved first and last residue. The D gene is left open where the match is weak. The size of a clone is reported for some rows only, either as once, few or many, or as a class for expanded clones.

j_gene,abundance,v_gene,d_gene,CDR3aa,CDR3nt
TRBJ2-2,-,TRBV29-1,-,CSVEDPPGGYTGELFF,TGCAGCGTTGAAGACCCCCCTGGGGGGTACACCGGGGAGCTGTTTTTT
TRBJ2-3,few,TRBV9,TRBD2,CASSVGGAGGPMDTQYF,TGTGCCAGCAGCGTAGGGGGAGCGGGGGGGCCAATGGATACGCAGTATTTT
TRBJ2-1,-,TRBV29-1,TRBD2,CSAYGGLAGRYNEQFF,TGCAGCGCCTACGGGGGACTAGCGGGAAGGTACAATGAGCAGTTCTTC
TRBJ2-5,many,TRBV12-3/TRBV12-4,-,CASSLRRQQETQYF,TGTGCCAGCAGTTTGCGGCGCCAGCAAGAGACCCAGTACTTC
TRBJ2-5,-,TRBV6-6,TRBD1,CASRIGQVGTQYF,TGTGCCAGCAGGATCGGACAGGTGGGGACCCAGTACTTC
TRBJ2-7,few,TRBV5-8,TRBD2,CASSRTSGEKNEQYF,TGTGCCAGCAGCCGGACTAGCGGGGAAAAGAACGAGCAGTACTTC
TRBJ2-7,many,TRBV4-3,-,CASSQVRDKSHEQYF,TGCGCCAGCAGCCAGGTCCGGGATAAGTCCCACGAGCAGTACTTC
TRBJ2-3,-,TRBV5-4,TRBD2,CAISPGLASTDTQYF,TGTGCCATCAGCCCTGGACTAGCGTCCACAGATACGCAGTATTTT
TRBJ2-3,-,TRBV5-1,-,CASSPSGSDTQYF,TGCGCCAGCAGCCCCTCAGGGTCGGATACGCAGTATTTT
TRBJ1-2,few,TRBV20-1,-,CSARDVSLVYGYTF,TGCAGTGCTAGAGATGTCAGCCTAGTCTATGGCTACACCTTC
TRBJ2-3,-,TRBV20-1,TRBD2,CSATVPGGLSDTQYF,TGCAGTGCTACGGTCCCGGGGGGGCTGTCAGATACGCAGTATTTT
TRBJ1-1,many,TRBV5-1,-,CASSVQGPGTEAFF,TGCGCCAGCAGCGTACAGGGTCCGGGGACTGAAGCTTTCTTT
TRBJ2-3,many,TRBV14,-,CASSHADSASDTQYF,TGTGCCAGCAGCCATGCGGACAGTGCTTCAGATACGCAGTATTTT
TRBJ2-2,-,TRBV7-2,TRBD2,CASTPGLANTGELFF,TGTGCCAGCACCCCCGGACTAGCGAACACCGGGGAGCTGTTTTTT
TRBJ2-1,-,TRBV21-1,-,CASQTGAYNEQFF,TGTGCCAGCCAGACCGGGGCCTACAATGAGCAGTTCTTC
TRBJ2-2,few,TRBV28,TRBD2,CASRPTGFGLAGEDTGELFF,TGTGCCAGCAGACCCACAGGGTTCGGACTAGCGGGAGAAGACACCGGGGAGCTGTTTTTT
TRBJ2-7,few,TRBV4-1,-,CASSQVSRYEQYF,TGCGCCAGCAGCCAAGTTTCGCGATACGAGCAGTACTTC
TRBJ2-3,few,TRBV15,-,CATSSGLGVEDTQYF,TGTGCCACCAGCAGTGGACTCGGAGTCGAAGATACGCAGTATTTT
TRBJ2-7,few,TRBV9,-,CASSAGTVSSYEQYF,TGTGCCAGCAGTGCCGGGACCGTAAGCTCCTACGAGCAGTACTTC
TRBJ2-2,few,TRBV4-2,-,CASSQGRQNTGELFF,TGTGCCAGCAGCCAAGGCCGGCAGAACACCGGGGAGCTGTTTTTT
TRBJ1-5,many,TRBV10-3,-,CAISESGGSNQPQHF,TGTGCCATCAGTGAGTCGGGGGGGAGCAATCAGCCCCAGCATTTT
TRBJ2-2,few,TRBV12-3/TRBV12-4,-,CASRDSYTGELFF,TGTGCCAGCAGAGACAGCTACACCGGGGAGCTGTTTTTT
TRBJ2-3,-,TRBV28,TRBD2,CASSLEGTGTRRPDTQYF,TGTGCCAGCAGTTTGGAGGGGACCGGGACTAGGAGGCCAGATACGCAGTATTTT
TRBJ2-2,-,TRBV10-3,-,CAMTPEDSNTGELFF,TGTGCCATGACCCCTGAGGACTCGAACACCGGGGAGCTGTTTTTT
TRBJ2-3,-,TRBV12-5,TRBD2,CASGLGASGSTDTQYF,TGTGCTAGTGGTTTGGGGGCTAGCGGTAGCACAGATACGCAGTATTTT
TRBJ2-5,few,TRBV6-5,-,CASSLYRAGTQYF,TGTGCCAGCAGTTTGTACAGGGCTGGGACCCAGTACTTC
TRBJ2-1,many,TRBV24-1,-,CATSDPDSAQYNEQFF,TGTGCCACCAGTGACCCCGACAGCGCGCAATACAATGAGCAGTTCTTC
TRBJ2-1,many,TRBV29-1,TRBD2,CSVEEGLASYNEQFF,TGCAGCGTTGAGGAGGGACTAGCATCATACAATGAGCAGTTCTTC
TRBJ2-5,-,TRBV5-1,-,CASSGLWETQYF,TGCGCCAGCAGTGGGCTATGGGAGACCCAGTACTTC
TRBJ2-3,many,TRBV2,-,CASGGYTDTQYF,TGTGCCAGCGGCGGGTACACAGATACGCAGTATTTT
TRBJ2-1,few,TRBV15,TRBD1,CAPFVAGQGSSYNEQFF,TGTGCCCCCTTTGTGGCGGGACAGGGAAGCTCCTACAATGAGCAGTTCTTC
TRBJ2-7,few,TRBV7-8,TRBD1,CASSSQPSQGAYEQYF,TGTGCCAGCAGCTCCCAGCCGTCCCAGGGGGCCTACGAGCAGTACTTC
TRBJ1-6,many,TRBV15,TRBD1,CATHRDSNSPLHF,TGTGCCACCCACCGGGACAGCAATTCACCCCTCCACTTT
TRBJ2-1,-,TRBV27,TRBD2,CASSRAGGSGNEQFF,TGTGCCAGCAGTAGAGCCGGGGGTAGCGGGAATGAGCAGTTCTTC
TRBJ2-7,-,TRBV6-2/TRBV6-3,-,CASARQESYEQYF,TGTGCCAGCGCGCGACAGGAGTCCTACGAGCAGTACTTC
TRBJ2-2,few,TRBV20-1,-,CSARPGTGELFF,TGCAGTGCTAGACCGGGGACCGGGGAGCTGTTTTTT
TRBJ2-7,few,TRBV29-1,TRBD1,CSAGHGTESEKQYF,TGCAGCGCAGGACACGGGACAGAGTCCGAGAAACAGTACTTC
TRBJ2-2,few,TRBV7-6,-,CASSLASQGITGELFF,TGTGCCAGCAGCTTAGCCTCGCAGGGAATCACCGGGGAGCTGTTTTTT
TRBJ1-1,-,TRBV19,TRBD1,CASKRGQGRSDTEAFF,TGTGCCAGTAAGAGGGGACAGGGACGCAGTGACACTGAAGCTTTCTTT
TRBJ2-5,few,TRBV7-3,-,CASSKQGLAMETQYF,TGTGCCAGCAGCAAACAGGGACTGGCAATGGAGACCCAGTACTTC
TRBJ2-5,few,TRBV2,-,CASSPEGVMTETQYF,TGTGCCAGCTCCCCTGAAGGGGTCATGACGGAGACCCAGTACTTC
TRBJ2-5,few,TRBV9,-,CASSVDLPGGTGSETQYF,TGTGCCAGCAGCGTAGACTTACCCGGTGGAACAGGGTCAGAGACCCAGTACTTC
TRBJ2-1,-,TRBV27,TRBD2,CASTPSSGRINEQFF,TGTGCCAGCACCCCCTCTAGCGGGAGGATCAATGAGCAGTTCTTC
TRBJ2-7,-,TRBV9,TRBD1,CASSLQMGTELFF,TGTGCCAGCAGCCTCCAGATGGGGACAGAACTTTTCTTC
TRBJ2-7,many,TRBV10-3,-,CAISDILVYEQYF,TGTGCCATCAGTGATATTCTCGTCTACGAGCAGTACTTC
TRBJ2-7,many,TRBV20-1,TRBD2,CSARLAGGRNEQYF,TGCAGTGCAAGACTAGCGGGGGGGCGAAACGAGCAGTACTTC
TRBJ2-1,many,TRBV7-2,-,CASSLGGSINEQFF,TGTGCCAGCAGCTTAGGGGGTTCAATCAATGAGCAGTTCTTC
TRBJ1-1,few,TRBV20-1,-,CSASGLGRATEAFF,TGCAGTGCTAGCGGTTTGGGCAGGGCCACTGAAGCTTTCTTT
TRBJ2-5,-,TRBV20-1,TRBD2,CSAGLAEQETQYF,TGCAGTGCCGGACTAGCGGAGCAAGAGACCCAGTACTTC
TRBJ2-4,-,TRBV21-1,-,CASSRDLSGTKMKLAKNIQYF,TGTGCCAGCAGCAGGGACTTAAGCGGGACTAAAATGAAACTAGCCAAAAACATTCAGTACTTC
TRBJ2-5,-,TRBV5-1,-,CASSLGGGGYFETQYF,TGCGCCAGCAGCTTGGGCGGTGGGGGATACTTCGAGACCCAGTACTTC
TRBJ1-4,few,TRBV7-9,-,CASSGGTSTNEKLFF,TGTGCCAGCAGCGGGGGGACATCTACTAATGAAAAACTGTTTTTT
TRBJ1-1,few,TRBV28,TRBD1,CASRPRDRGRYTEAFF,TGTGCCAGCAGACCCAGGGACAGGGGGCGGTACACTGAAGCTTTCTTT